This passage covers 25 T cell receptor beta chains from one sample sequenced in a study of T cell repertoires in cytomegalovirus infection. TCRdb passed the reads through MiXCR, listing each CDR3 protein once. The repertoire includes some 150,000 distinct CDR3 sequences, about a quarter of them detected once, and roughly 9.8% sits in the top ten. Sample: PBMCs. These receptor sequences come from a human donor in good health (CMV status not recorded). Some clones in this sample may be carry-over from other donors' samples.

The chain is built from TRBV9 and TRBJ2-5; 11 bases map to TRBD2. Germline V gene data show CDR1 as SGDLS and CDR2 as YYNGEE. The V segment lost 0 bases and the J segment 2 bases; nucleotides outside the gene matches: 3. This CDR3 has 16 residues. The CDR3 DNA is TGTGCCAGCAGCGTAGGTGGACTAGCGGGTCAAGAGACCCAGTACTTC. Protein: CASSVGGLAGQETQYF.

This clonotype was seen many times. This chain uses TRBV7-9 with TRBJ1-2, with 7 bases lining up with TRBD1. The CDR3 is made up of 15 amino acids. Trimming cost V 1 base and J 0 bases; bases outside gene matches: 2. Germline CDR1 is SEHNR and CDR2 is FQNEAQ (reference sequence). CDR3 sequence: CASSLGDSANYGYTF. The DNA of the CDR3 is TGTGCCAGCAGCTTAGGGGACAGCGCTAACTATGGCTACACCTTC.

The sample holds a few counts of this clonotype. V is TRBV6-1 and J is TRBJ2-5, with TRBD1 matching over 7 bases. Per germline, CDR1 MNHNS and CDR2 SASEGT. Unmatched junction bases numbered 6, after V lost 7 bases and J lost 4 bases. The CDR3 is made up of 13 amino acids. CDR3 residues: CASMRQGAETQYF. CDR3 sequence (DNA): TGTGCCAGCATGAGACAGGGTGCAGAGACCCAGTACTTC.

This chain uses TRBV6-6 with TRBJ2-5, with TRBD2 as a possible D gene (6 bases). Trimming removed 7 bases at V and 3 bases at J, with 18 bases between. This CDR3 region has 15 residues. Germline V CDR1 and CDR2: MNHNY, SVGAGI (reference sequence). In DNA, the CDR3 is TGTGCCAGCACCCCAGGGAGGCTCGGGGAAGAGACCCAGTACTTC. Translating it yields CASTPGRLGEETQYF.

The CDR3 region has the DNA TGTGCCAGCCTAGACGGCGGAGGGCGGCTGCAGTACTTC. It specifies CASLDGGGRLQYF. V is TRBV25-1 and J is TRBJ2-7; a possible D gene is TRBD2 (6 bases). Germline CDR1 reads MGHDK; CDR2 reads SYGVNS. The V end was cut by 8 bases, the J end by 9 bases, with 20 bases between. The CDR3 has 13 amino acids.

This clonotype appeared many times. The chain couples TRBV7-2 to TRBJ2-5; 7 positions match TRBD1. The trim removed 3 bases at V and 2 bases at J, leaving 6 bases unmatched. Per the germline V gene, CDR1 is SGHTA and CDR2 is FQGNSA. The CDR3 contains 15 residues. The CDR3 protein is CASSFERQGQETQYF. The CDR3 DNA sequence: TGTGCCAGCAGCTTTGAAAGACAGGGACAAGAGACCCAGTACTTC.

The table lists this clonotype with many counts. The chain is built from TRBV11-2 and TRBJ2-7; 9 nucleotides match TRBD2. The germline V gene encodes CDR1 SGHAT and CDR2 FQNNGV. CDR3 length: 16 amino acids. Trimming cost V 0 bases and J 3 bases; bases outside gene matches: 6. The CDR3 loop is CASSLEYQREDYEQYF. Written as DNA, the CDR3 is TGTGCCAGCAGCTTAGAATACCAGCGGGAGGACTACGAGCAGTACTTC.

This clonotype occurred once. The rearrangement joins TRBV7-9 to TRBJ2-5; D assignment may be TRBD1 or TRBD2 (6 bases each). Germline CDR1 SEHNR, CDR2 FQNEAQ (reference sequence). This CDR3 comprises 16 residues. Trimming removed 4 bases at V and 1 base at J, with 16 bases between. CDR3 residues: CASSSRQEGPQETQYF. The CDR3 bases are TGTGCCAGCAGCTCACGACAGGAGGGCCCCCAAGAGACCCAGTACTTC.

This rearrangement joins TRBV7-6 to TRBJ2-5; D tentatively reads TRBD1 or TRBD2 (5 bases each). Looked up from germline, CDR1 is SGHVS and CDR2 is FNYEAQ. CDR3 length: 14 residues. V lost 4 bases to trimming and J lost 5 bases, with 14 bases between them. CDR3 sequence (DNA): TGTGCCAGCAGCTCCACTAGGGGCGGGGAGACCCAGTACTTC. Translated: CASSSTRGGETQYF.

The CDR3 sequence: CASSRTGVNYEQYF. CDR3 bases: TGTGCCAGCAGTCGGACAGGGGTCAACTACGAGCAGTACTTC. The rearrangement links TRBV7-9 to TRBJ2-7, with 9 bases that match TRBD1. CDR1 is SEHNR, CDR2 FQNEAQ, per germline (reference sequence). CDR3 length equals 14 residues. Germline trimming cut 6 bases from V and 3 bases from J; bases unmatched to any gene: 6.

The chain links TRBV19 to TRBJ2-2; possibly TRBD1 for D (5 bases). Germline loops: CDR1 LNHDA, CDR2 SQIVND (reference sequence). This CDR3 is 14 amino acids long. V gave up 6 bases and J gave up 1 base, with 9 bases separating them. The CDR3 nucleotides read TGTGCCAGTAGGTTCCAGGGGAACACCGGGGAGCTGTTTTTT. Its protein is CASRFQGNTGELFF.

This clonotype appeared a few times. This chain links TRBV5-1 with TRBJ2-7; D unclear. The ends were cut back, 0 bases at V and 0 bases at J, with 10 bases in the middle. The CDR3 has 15 amino acids. Germline CDR1 and CDR2: SGHRS and YFSETQ. CDR3 bases: TGCGCCAGCAGCTTGGACGCCTCCGTCTCCTACGAGCAGTACTTC. Amino acids: CASSLDASVSYEQYF.

This clonotype was recorded at least ten times. The CDR3 region has the DNA TGTGCCAGCAGCTTAAGAGAGAGCTCTGGAAACACCATATATTTT. The encoded protein is CASSLRESSGNTIYF. V and J are TRBV7-6 and TRBJ1-3; unclear D gene. The CDR3 has 15 amino acids. With 2 bases removed from V and 0 bases from J, the gap between germline ends came to 8 bases. Per the germline V gene, CDR1 is SGHVS and CDR2 is FNYEAQ. The complete variable domain, with remaining parts taken from reference TRBV7-6 and TRBJ1-3, reads GAGVSQSPRYKVTKRGQDVALRCDPISGHVSLYWYRQALGQGPEFLTYFNYEAQQDKSGLPNDRFSAERPEGSISTLTIQRTEQRDSAMYRCASSLRESSGNTIYFGEGSWLTVV.

The genes are TRBV7-9 and TRBJ2-1, with 7 bases fitting TRBD2. With 5 bases clipped from V and 6 bases from J, the junction kept 10 bases outside the gene matches. CDR1 and CDR2 from the germline V gene are SEHNR and FQNEAQ (reference sequence). The CDR3 totals 15 residues. For the CDR3, the DNA is TGTGCCAGCAGCCTAAGCGGGAATTGGCGCAATGAGCAGTTCTTC. Translation: CASSLSGNWRNEQFF.

This clonotype turned up a few times. V usage is TRBV12-3 or TRBV12-4 and J usage is TRBJ1-4; a weak D match, TRBD1 (6 bases). This CDR3 has 14 amino acids. Trimming left V 6 bases short and J 3 bases short, with 11 bases between. DNA of the CDR3: TGTGCCAGCAGCTCAGGGGTGCCTAATGAAAAACTGTTTTTT. Amino acids: CASSSGVPNEKLFF.

This clonotype was recorded at least ten times. The chain is built from TRBV4-3 and TRBJ1-1; tentatively, D is TRBD1 (6 bases). The CDR3 length is 14 residues. V was cut by 0 bases and J by 6 bases, with 11 bases left in between. Germline lookup yields CDR1 LGHNA and CDR2 YSLEER. As DNA, the CDR3 is TGCGCCAGCAGCCAAGACGGGGAGGGGGCTGAAGCTTTCTTT. Protein product: CASSQDGEGAEAFF.

This clonotype was seen a few times. J is TRBJ2-2 and V is TRBV7-3; 8 bases agree with TRBD2. The length of the CDR3 is 15 residues. Looked up from germline, CDR1 is SGHTA and CDR2 is FQGTGA. Germline trimming cut 2 bases from V and 4 bases from J; bases unmatched to any gene: 3. CDR3 in amino acids: CASSLRGGFTGELFF. CDR3 bases: TGTGCCAGCAGCTTACGGGGGGGATTCACCGGGGAGCTGTTTTTT.

CDR3 in DNA: TGTGCCAGCAGTCCACAGCATCATGAGCAGTTCTTC. Encoded protein: CASSPQHHEQFF. The chain couples TRBV28 to TRBJ2-1; D unclear. V was cut by 5 bases and J by 8 bases, with 10 bases left in between. The CDR3 spans 12 residues. CDR1 and CDR2 (germline): MDHEN, SYDVKM.

This clonotype occurred a few times. V gene TRBV28 combines with J gene TRBJ2-2; TRBD2 agrees at 13 bases. Germline CDR1 reads MDHEN; CDR2 reads SYDVKM. The CDR3 has 16 amino acids. V was clipped by 6 bases and J by 5 bases; unmatched bases: 6. Written as DNA, the CDR3 is TGTGCCAGCAGGGCACCGGGACTAGCGGGGACCGGGGAGCTGTTTTTT. It encodes CASRAPGLAGTGELFF.

This clonotype showed up just a few times. The chain carries TRBV20-1 and TRBJ2-7; 8 positions match TRBD1. The CDR3 is 15 residues long. V was pared by 0 bases and J by 0 bases, with 4 bases of the junction left unmatched. Germline-derived CDR1 and CDR2 are DFQATT and SNEGSKA (reference sequence). The CDR3 is CSAREIDRGSYEQYF. CDR3 DNA sequence: TGCAGTGCTAGAGAAATCGACAGGGGCTCCTACGAGCAGTACTTC.

This chain links TRBV29-1 with TRBJ1-2; no clear D gene. This CDR3 comprises 13 residues. The germline V gene encodes CDR1 SQVTM and CDR2 ANQGSEA. V lost 7 bases and J 5 bases, leaving 17 bases between the germline ends. The CDR3 reads CSAGGGAVYGYTF. The CDR3 nucleotides read TGCAGCGCGGGAGGCGGCGCGGTGTATGGCTACACCTTC.

The chain joins TRBV7-2 to TRBJ2-7; 7 bases line up with TRBD2. CDR3 size: 15 residues. With V trimmed by 3 bases and J by 3 bases, 8 bases remained unmatched. CDR1 and CDR2 from the germline V gene are SGHTA and FQGNSA. The CDR3 sequence is CASSLGAGPFYEQYF. The CDR3, as DNA: TGTGCCAGCAGCTTGGGAGCGGGACCCTTCTACGAGCAGTACTTC.

The chain links TRBV20-1 to TRBJ2-7; a possible D gene is TRBD1 (7 bases). The CDR3 extends over 15 amino acids. The V end lost 0 bases, the J end lost 3 bases, and 15 bases lay between the germline ends. In germline, CDR1 is DFQATT, CDR2 SNEGSKA (reference sequence). The CDR3 is CSARDDRAGFYEQYF. CDR3 coding DNA: TGCAGTGCTAGAGACGACAGGGCGGGGTTCTACGAGCAGTACTTC.

This chain connects TRBV20-1 to TRBJ1-2, with 7 nucleotides matching TRBD1. The CDR3 sequence is 15 residues long. From germline, CDR1 is DFQATT and CDR2 SNEGSKA (reference sequence). V gave up 0 bases and J gave up 2 bases; unmatched junction bases: 6. In DNA, the CDR3 is TGCAGTGCTAGAGATGATGAGGGGGCGAACTATGGCTACACCTTC. This translates into CSARDDEGANYGYTF.

The chain is built from TRBV18 and TRBJ1-4; maybe TRBD1 (6 bases). The germline V gene has CDR1 KGHSH and CDR2 LQKENI. V was clipped by 6 bases and J by 3 bases, with 14 bases between them. The length of the CDR3 is 15 residues. The chain's CDR3 is CASSPGGGANEKLFF. The CDR3 coding sequence is TGTGCCAGCTCGCCAGGAGGGGGAGCTAATGAAAAACTGTTTTTT.